Listed below are T cell receptor beta chains from one sample, sequenced in a study of blood T cell repertoires in COVID-19. Libraries were prepared by immunoSEQ multiplex PCR; TCRdb keeps only in-frame clonotypes and omits some of them. The sample gives about 170,000 clones, under 85% of which show up once; 6.9% is in the top ten. What was sequenced was peripheral blood. All receptors come from a man at least 80 years old with COVID-19, enrolled during active disease. The CDR3 runs from the conserved cysteine through the conserved F or W. Each record gives: V gene, D gene, J gene, clone size, CDR3 protein, CDR3 DNA. A D gene is named only where the DNA matches it firmly. Clone size, where shown, is once, few, many, or a class for clones that have expanded.

TRBV28	TRBD1	TRBJ2-3	-	CASIRDRGGTDTQYF	TGTGCCAGCATCCGGGACAGGGGGGGGACAGATACGCAGTATTTT
TRBV9	-	TRBJ1-1	once	CASSVGQRNTEAFF	TGTGCCAGCAGCGTAGGACAGAGGAACACTGAAGCTTTCTTT
TRBV5-1	-	TRBJ2-7	-	CASSAGTYEQYF	TGCGCCAGCAGCGCCGGGACCTACGAGCAGTACTTC
TRBV9	-	TRBJ2-4	-	CASSGRDIYAKNIQYF	TGTGCCAGCAGCGGCCGGGACATCTATGCCAAAAACATTCAGTACTTC
TRBV7-7	-	TRBJ2-3	-	CASSQGLGTDTQYF	TGTGCCAGCAGCCAGGGACTGGGCACAGATACGCAGTATTTT
TRBV10-3	-	TRBJ1-6	-	CAISERGPSSYNSPLHF	TGTGCCATCAGTGAGAGAGGGCCGAGCTCCTATAATTCACCCCTCCACTTT
TRBV2	TRBD2	TRBJ2-1	once	CASSKLAGVSYNEQFF	TGTGCCAGCAGTAAACTAGCGGGGGTCTCCTACAATGAGCAGTTCTTC
TRBV5-4	-	TRBJ1-6	-	CASSLRTALGTYNSPLHF	TGTGCCAGCAGCTTGAGGACAGCTCTAGGGACCTATAATTCACCCCTCCACTTT
TRBV7-9	-	TRBJ2-6	-	CASSLVWQTGANVLTF	TGTGCCAGCAGCTTAGTGTGGCAGACTGGGGCCAACGTCCTGACTTTC
TRBV6-5	-	TRBJ1-1	-	CASSYGPGGTEAFF	TGTGCCAGCAGTTACGGCCCCGGAGGCACTGAAGCTTTCTTT
TRBV12-3/TRBV12-4	-	TRBJ1-1	-	CASSLQGPTEAFF	TGTGCCAGCAGTTTACAGGGCCCCACTGAAGCTTTCTTT
TRBV7-9	TRBD1	TRBJ2-2	-	CASSLEWTGSTGELFF	TGTGCCAGCAGCTTAGAGTGGACAGGGAGCACCGGGGAGCTGTTTTTT
TRBV6-5	TRBD1	TRBJ1-2	once	CASRGTAKNGYTF	TGTGCCAGCCGAGGGACAGCCAAAAATGGCTACACCTTC
TRBV19	-	TRBJ1-1	-	CASSIRGGPSTEAFF	TGTGCCAGTAGTATACGGGGGGGCCCTAGCACTGAAGCTTTCTTT
TRBV29-1	-	TRBJ1-2	once	CSVESGSLGYGYTF	TGCAGCGTTGAATCAGGGTCTCTCGGCTATGGCTACACCTTC
TRBV9	-	TRBJ1-3	-	CASSAGQTGNTIYF	TGTGCCAGCAGCGCTGGACAGACTGGAAACACCATATATTTT
TRBV7-8	TRBD1	TRBJ1-1	-	CASSLDRGNTEAFF	TGTGCCAGCAGCTTAGACAGGGGAAACACTGAAGCTTTCTTT